The clone carrying this TCR beta chain came up once. As yet, its antigen is unknown. The sample comes from a study of OX40 agonist ivuxolimab in advanced cancers. Turning to the study itself: All patients had ivuxolimab intravenously every 2 weeks at 0.01 to 10 mg/kg. Dose-escalation patients were diagnosed with hepatocellular carcinoma, melanoma, renal cell cancer or head and neck cancer. Whole-study findings and limits: Determination of antigen specificity was not performed for the expanded peripheral T cells.

Blood was sampled at baseline, cycle 4 day 1, and cycle 7 day 1. Profiled with immunoSEQ multiplex PCR; TCRdb holds only in-frame clones, not every one. The repertoire has under 90,000 clones, 90% of them found once; the top ten carry around 2%. Looked up from germline, CDR1 is SGHRS and CDR2 is YFSETQ. V was shortened by 5 bases and J by 4 bases, with 10 bases between the two germline ends. The CDR3 has 13 amino acids. Sequenced here: CD4+ or CD8+ T cells sorted from blood, sampled in a trial of the OX40 agonist ivuxolimab. The chain couples TRBV5-1 to TRBJ1-3; D gene ambiguous. The TCR was taken from an adult with an advanced solid tumor such as melanoma, head and neck, liver or kidney cancer. The CDR3 DNA reads TGCGCCAGCAGAACTCAGAGCGGAAACACCATATATTTT. Protein: CASRTQSGNTIYF.